Included here is one TCR beta chain sequence, with context. This record comes from a study of blood T cell repertoires in COVID-19. About the research overall: From the United States, Italy and Spain came samples of acute and convalescent COVID-19.

As originally analysed: Amplified reference gene primers provided the basis for estimating nucleated cell counts. The data were produced by immunoSEQ multiplex PCR, yet TCRdb's version contains in-frame clones alone and is incomplete. V and J calls and clone size are given by that table; D and trimming were obtained from the DNA. This sample yields around 130,000 clones, of which approximately 84% are seen a single time; around 13% belongs to the top ten. The ends were cut back, 0 bases at V and 0 bases at J, with 19 bases in the middle. CDR3 length equals 19 residues. Germline lookup yields CDR1 SGHNT and CDR2 YYREEE (reference sequence).

The sequencing sample was made of peripheral blood. The V and J genes are TRBV5-4 and TRBJ1-3, with D unclear. This sequence was found in a human donor in a cohort sampled during active COVID-19. CDR3 region: CASSLVGGTENFSGNTIYF. The DNA of the CDR3 is TGTGCCAGCAGCTTGGTAGGAGGTACCGAGAATTTCTCTGGAAACACCATATATTTT. The full variable domain, in which reference TRBV5-4 and TRBJ1-3 provide the parts outside the CDR3, is ETGVTQSPTHLIKTRGQQVTLRCSSQSGHNTVSWYQQALGQGPQFIFQYYREEENGRGNFPPRFSGLQFPNYSSELNVNALELDDSALYLCASSLVGGTENFSGNTIYFGEGSWLTVV.